This TCR beta chain was documented in a study of T cell repertoires in cytomegalovirus infection (dated by TCRdb to between 2019 and 2020). Background for the entire study: Because public TCR beta signatures pointed to carriage of CMV infection together with the matching HLA type, the HLA type of each donor mattered for the analysis.

Sequenced using an Illumina HiSeq 1500. TCRdb reprocessing: public reads trimmed at Q25 with fastp, clones called with MiXCR, in-frame beta chains kept. CDR3 protein duplicates are merged, each entry listing the most common genes and DNA. The sample yields approximately 500,000 distinct CDR3 sequences; more than 15% were counted once. The ten largest clones add up to about 24% of the sample. Overall study outcomes, separate from this receptor: Cumulative frequency of public TCR beta family members discriminated carriers of CMV infection plus the relevant HLA type in this cohort and an independent roughly 340-donor cohort. The ex vivo response was dominated by HLA-C-restricted CMV-specific TCR beta clonotypes, and the single most frequent clonotype in two of eight donors was supplied by these HLA-C-restricted clonotypes.

From cysteine to phenylalanine, the CDR3 is 14 amino acids long. The CDR3 DNA has 42 bases and is translated from base 1. V sheds 5 bases and J sheds 5 bases, leaving 15 bases between their ends. Via the germline V gene, CDR1 is SGHVS and CDR2 FNYEAQ. This clonotype was detected ten times or more. No antigen is known for it. No quality values exist for individual bases; no much larger clone is one base distant. The chain joins TRBV7-6 to TRBJ2-5, with the D gene not clear enough to name. Sequencing used CD8+ T cells from PBMCs. The sequence derives from a human donor in good health (CMV status not recorded). Some clones in this sample may be carry-over from other donors' samples. The CDR3 reads as follows: CASSPFKGQETQYF. The sequenced DNA is TGTGCCAGCAGCCCGTTCAAAGGGCAGGAGACCCAGTACTTC. With all but the CDR3 taken from the reference TRBV7-6 and TRBJ2-5 genes, the full variable domain is: GAGVSQSPRYKVTKRGQDVALRCDPISGHVSLYWYRQALGQGPEFLTYFNYEAQQDKSGLPNDRFSAERPEGSISTLTIQRTEQRDSAMYRCASSPFKGQETQYFGPGTRLLVL.